These T cell receptor beta chains were read from a single sample in a study of T-cell reconstitution after alpha-beta-depleted transplantation in children. TCRdb reprocessed the PCR reads via MiXCR and lists one record per CDR3 protein. The sample has about 600,000 distinct CDR3 sequences; roughly 24% are singletons. The specimen comprised PBMCs, mostly from graft donor cells, sampled 360 days after TCRalphabeta/CD19-depleted stem cell transplant. The receptors here all came from a boy under two years old who had a stem cell transplant for acute myeloid leukemia, so the T cells may come from the graft donor. Both conserved end residues are part of each CDR3. The D gene is left open where the match is weak. Only some rows state a clone size, as once, few, many or a class for expanded clones.

cdr3_aa cdr3_nt d_call j_call v_call clone_size
CASSQAGTSGEQFF TGTGCCAGCAGCCAAGCCGGGACTAGTGGCGAGCAGTTCTTC TRBD2 TRBJ2-1 TRBV4-2 NA
CASSLWTGVNYGYTF TGCGCCAGCAGCTTGTGGACAGGCGTCAACTATGGCTACACCTTC TRBD1 TRBJ1-2 TRBV5-1 few
CSARDHRGFQGGYTF TGCAGTGCTAGAGATCATCGGGGCTTCCAGGGGGGCTACACCTTC NA TRBJ1-2 TRBV20-1 NA
CASSQFESGTQYF TGCGCCAGCAGCCAATTCGAGTCCGGGACCCAGTACTTC NA TRBJ2-5 TRBV4-3 NA
CSATPGTGVNYGYTF TGCAGTGCTACTCCCGGGACAGGGGTGAATTACGGCTACACCTTC TRBD1 TRBJ1-2 TRBV20-1 NA
CASSPFGQGGWNTQYF TGTGCCAGCAGCCCGTTCGGACAGGGAGGATGGAATACGCAGTATTTT TRBD1 TRBJ2-3 TRBV12-3/TRBV12-4 many
CSARMVTGNSPLHF TGCAGTGCTAGAATGGTGACGGGGAATTCACCCCTCCACTTT NA TRBJ1-6 TRBV20-1 few
CSARDRSTEAFF TGCAGTGCTAGAGATCGGAGCACTGAAGCTTTCTTT NA TRBJ1-1 TRBV20-1 many
CAISGGGAQETQYF TGTGCCATCAGTGGTGGGGGGGCCCAAGAGACCCAGTACTTC NA TRBJ2-5 TRBV10-3 many
CSAVETGIDGYTF TGCAGTGCCGTCGAGACAGGGATCGATGGCTACACCTTC TRBD1 TRBJ1-2 TRBV20-1 many
CASSSRGRLDTGELFF TGTGCCAGCAGCTCCAGGGGGAGGTTAGACACCGGGGAGCTGTTTTTT NA TRBJ2-2 TRBV13 NA
CSAPLGYSNQPQHF TGCAGTGCCCCTCTCGGCTATAGCAATCAGCCCCAGCATTTT NA TRBJ1-5 TRBV20-1 NA
CSVSTGSGNTIYF TGCAGCGTCTCGACAGGCTCTGGAAACACCATATATTTT NA TRBJ1-3 TRBV29-1 NA
CASSQASGAGELFF TGCGCCAGCAGCCAAGCTAGCGGAGCCGGGGAGCTGTTTTTT TRBD2 TRBJ2-2 TRBV4-3 NA
CASSYSEWGGGHQETQYF TGTGCCAGCAGTTACTCGGAGTGGGGAGGGGGGCATCAAGAGACCCAGTACTTC NA TRBJ2-5 TRBV6-5 many
CSARFRGDTEAFF TGCAGTGCTAGATTTCGAGGGGACACTGAAGCTTTCTTT NA TRBJ1-1 TRBV20-1 few
CSARTGKNTEAFF TGCAGTGCGAGGACAGGGAAGAACACTGAAGCTTTCTTT TRBD1 TRBJ1-1 TRBV20-1 many
CATRASGGLQETQYF TGTGCCACCCGCGCTAGCGGGGGACTCCAAGAGACCCAGTACTTC TRBD2 TRBJ2-5 TRBV7-9 many
CSAPWDYGNEQFF TGCAGTGCTCCTTGGGACTATGGGAATGAGCAGTTCTTC TRBD2 TRBJ2-1 TRBV20-1 many
CASSLALGMAKNIQYF TGTGCCAGCAGTTTAGCCCTAGGGATGGCCAAAAACATTCAGTACTTC NA TRBJ2-4 TRBV28 many
CASSQGLRGYEQYF TGCGCCAGCAGCCAAGGTTTGAGGGGCTACGAGCAGTACTTC NA TRBJ2-7 TRBV4-3 few
CATQGMGRTDTQYF TGTGCCACCCAGGGGATGGGGCGCACAGATACGCAGTATTTT NA TRBJ2-3 TRBV19 NA
CATSVRDRGMHEQYF TGTGCCACCAGCGTCCGGGACAGGGGGATGCACGAGCAGTACTTC TRBD1 TRBJ2-7 TRBV15 NA
CSALTSGVSTDTQYF TGCAGTGCCCTGACTAGCGGGGTAAGCACAGATACGCAGTATTTT TRBD2 TRBJ2-3 TRBV20-1 many
CSARAVLNQPQHF TGCAGTGCTAGAGCCGTACTCAATCAGCCCCAGCATTTT NA TRBJ1-5 TRBV20-1 NA
CASSERTDSNQPQHF TGTGCCAGCAGTGAAAGGACAGATAGCAATCAGCCCCAGCATTTT NA TRBJ1-5 TRBV2 few
CASSQPQGTGTDTQYF TGTGCCAGCAGCCAGCCCCAGGGGACAGGCACAGATACGCAGTATTTT TRBD1 TRBJ2-3 TRBV4-2 NA
CSVDGTSGYADTQYF TGCAGCGTGGACGGGACTAGCGGGTATGCAGATACGCAGTATTTT TRBD2 TRBJ2-3 TRBV29-1 many
CASSLGGGRVEQFF TGTGCCAGCAGCTTGGGCGGGGGGCGCGTTGAGCAGTTCTTC TRBD2 TRBJ2-1 TRBV5-6 NA
CAISESPGQLNEKLFF TGTGCCATCAGTGAATCCCCGGGACAGCTTAATGAAAAACTGTTTTTT TRBD1 TRBJ1-4 TRBV10-3 few
CATSPDRAINYGYTF TGTGCCACCAGCCCCGACAGGGCGATTAACTATGGCTACACCTTC TRBD1 TRBJ1-2 TRBV15 many
CASSLNSGQETQYF TGTGCCAGCAGCTTAAATTCTGGCCAGGAGACCCAGTACTTC NA TRBJ2-5 TRBV7-9 few
CASSVDRPGELFF TGTGCCAGCAGCGTGGACAGGCCCGGGGAGCTGTTTTTT TRBD1 TRBJ2-2 TRBV12-3/TRBV12-4 many
CASSGARDRGRKETQYF TGTGCCAGCAGCGGCGCCCGAGACAGGGGGCGTAAAGAGACCCAGTACTTC TRBD1 TRBJ2-5 TRBV2 few
CATHRQTGGWTEQFF TGTGCCACCCACCGTCAGACAGGGGGCTGGACTGAGCAGTTCTTC TRBD1 TRBJ2-1 TRBV6-1 NA
CATREGFDSNQPQHF TGTGCCACCAGAGAAGGGTTTGATAGCAATCAGCCCCAGCATTTT NA TRBJ1-5 TRBV15 few
CASSEGAPGTGELFF TGTGCCAGCAGCGAAGGGGCCCCGGGGACCGGGGAGCTGTTTTTT NA TRBJ2-2 TRBV9 NA
CSARDTLGRQPQHF TGCAGTGCTAGAGATACCCTAGGGAGGCAGCCCCAGCATTTT NA TRBJ1-5 TRBV20-1 few
CASSPAGAADTEAFF TGCGCCAGCAGCCCAGCAGGGGCAGCGGACACTGAAGCTTTCTTT NA TRBJ1-1 TRBV5-1 NA
CASSLVQLPLHF TGTGCCAGCAGCCTAGTACAGTTGCCCCTCCACTTT NA TRBJ1-6 TRBV7-2 few
CASSPRSDRAADTQYF TGTGCCAGCAGTCCTCGAAGTGACAGGGCAGCAGATACGCAGTATTTT TRBD1 TRBJ2-3 TRBV28 NA
CSARDQLAGGPPFTDTQYF TGCAGTGCTAGAGATCAACTAGCGGGGGGACCTCCGTTCACAGATACGCAGTATTTT TRBD2 TRBJ2-3 TRBV20-1 NA
CASSYSHLPGELFF TGTGCCAGCAGTTACTCTCACCTTCCCGGGGAGCTGTTTTTT NA TRBJ2-2 TRBV6-5 many
CASSTGTGEHLGSDTQYF TGCGCCAGCAGCACCGGGACAGGGGAACACTTGGGGTCAGATACGCAGTATTTT TRBD1 TRBJ2-3 TRBV5-1 few
CASSDGGASTDTQYF TGTGCCAGCAGCGACGGGGGCGCGAGCACAGATACGCAGTATTTT NA TRBJ2-3 TRBV9 NA